These T cell receptor beta chains were read from a single sample in a study of human T cells and chemical hapten exposure. TCRdb passed the RACE reads through MiXCR, listing each CDR3 protein once. The sample contains more than 45,000 distinct CDR3 sequences, around 12% of which appear only once. The material was whole blood, obtained in connection with sensitization to the hapten diphenylcyclopropenone (DPC). Receptors were obtained from a man aged 25-45 years with alopecia areata. Some clones in this sample may be carry-over from other donors' samples. The conserved cysteine and the conserved F or W are not part of the CDR3 here. A D gene is named only where the DNA matches it firmly.

>TRBD1|TRBV7-8
ASSSIRDRDRYEQY
>TRBD2|TRBV5-4
ASSRTSGANTGELF
>-|TRBV6-2/TRBV6-3
ASSYSTGPQPQH
>-|TRBV11-2
ASSLAVESPLH
>-|TRBV6-2/TRBV6-3
ATKIQGASDTQY
>-|TRBV20-1
SASSPSMNTEAF
>-|TRBV18
ASSPWGMNYGYT
>TRBD2|TRBV12-3/TRBV12-4
ASSPFLGLDADMEQF
>TRBD2|TRBV23-1
ASSHPRLRASGVYNEQF
>TRBD1|TRBV20-1
SARDRTGKQPQH
>-|TRBV2
ASSVSQAYYGYT
>-|TRBV29-1
SGRGPGETQY
>-|TRBV9
ASSVGTGEQF
>-|TRBV12-3/TRBV12-4
ASSGRQRANEKLF
>-|TRBV6-5
ASSYYQEAF
>-|TRBV6-5
ASLQGLNTGELF
>TRBD1|TRBV4-1
ASSRQGQGGLYEKLF